The next 19 T cell receptor beta chains were all read from a single sample in a study of T cells expressing NK-cell markers. Each CDR3 protein gets one entry in TCRdb, which reprocessed the 5' RACE reads and gives no DNA. The table for this sample gives around 140,000 distinct CDR3 sequences. What was sequenced was blood T cells: a sorted CD56 or NKG2C T cell subset, CD4+ or CD8+ T cells, or bulk PBMC T cells (not recorded which). These receptor sequences come from a man between 18 and 29 years old in good health.

The chain employs TRBV29-1 and TRBJ2-7; the D call from TCRdb, TRBD1, cannot be confirmed without DNA. The CDR3 sequence is 16 residues long. Germline CDR1 SQVTM, CDR2 ANQGSEA. This CDR3 is CSVEEGRTGIRYEQYF.

The chain combines TRBV4-3 with TRBJ2-7; TCRdb selects TRBD1, and the lack of DNA leaves this call unchecked. From germline, CDR1 is LGHNA and CDR2 YSLEER. This CDR3 has 15 residues. This CDR3 reads CASSQDYRGSYEQYF.

The chain couples TRBV7-9 to TRBJ2-5; checking the TCRdb D call of TRBD1 is not possible without DNA. The CDR3 extends over 14 amino acids. Germline CDR1 SEHNR, CDR2 FQNEAQ (reference sequence). The CDR3 region is CASSPSPNVETQYF.

The chain couples TRBV2 to TRBJ2-1; as DNA is missing, the TRBD2 call by TCRdb cannot be tested. There are 13 residues in the CDR3. Germline CDR1 SNHLY, CDR2 FYNNEI. The CDR3 protein is CATTGTSIDEQFF.

The rearrangement links TRBV24-1 to TRBJ2-5. Germline CDR1 KGHDR, CDR2 SFDVKD. The CDR3 extends over 14 amino acids. This chain's CDR3 is CATSGYGPQETQYF.

This rearrangement joins TRBV6-1 to TRBJ1-1; the TCRdb call, TRBD1, lacks DNA for checking. CDR3 size: 15 residues. In germline, CDR1 is MNHNS, CDR2 SASEGT. The CDR3 is CASTPGGGTNTEAFF.

The rearrangement uses TRBV29-1 and TRBJ2-2. This CDR3 is built from 12 residues. Germline V gives CDR1 SQVTM, CDR2 ANQGSEA. The CDR3 protein is CSVTGITGELFF.

The chain combines TRBV6-2 or TRBV6-3 with TRBJ2-5; TCRdb proposes TRBD2, but this gene call is untestable without DNA. In germline, CDR1 is MNHEY, CDR2 SVGEGT. The CDR3 length is 17 residues. CDR3 sequence reads: CASSYSNLAGATETQYF.

The rearrangement links TRBV19 to TRBJ1-5; TCRdb selects TRBD1, and the lack of DNA leaves this call unchecked. The CDR3 is 14 residues long. Looked up from germline, CDR1 is LNHDA and CDR2 is SQIVND (reference sequence). CDR3 protein: CASTEGQNNQPQHF.

The V gene is TRBV7-9, the J gene TRBJ2-1. The CDR3 is 15 residues long. Per the germline V gene, CDR1 is SEHNR and CDR2 is FQNEAQ (reference sequence). CDR3 loop: CASSFPGDSYNEQFF.

CDR3 sequence reads: CASSLGTSSEQFF. The rearrangement uses TRBV12-3 or TRBV12-4 and TRBJ2-1. The CDR3 totals 13 residues.

The chain uses TRBV25-1 and TRBJ2-5; the D gene TCRdb calls, TRBD1, cannot be checked with no DNA. From germline, CDR1 is MGHDK and CDR2 SYGVNS. The CDR3 length is 16 residues. The CDR3 sequence is CASSESGTGSQETQYF.

This chain links TRBV27 with TRBJ2-3; the TCRdb call, TRBD2, lacks DNA for checking. The V gene's germline CDR1 is MNHEY and CDR2 SMNVEV (reference sequence). The CDR3 has 15 residues. The CDR3 reads CASSPWGLAGDTQYF.

The genes are TRBV5-6 and TRBJ2-5. This CDR3 contains 15 residues. CDR1 SGHDT and CDR2 YYEEEE come from the germline V gene. The CDR3 is CASSLFRPTGETQYF.

This rearrangement joins TRBV4-1 to TRBJ2-3; checking the TCRdb D call of TRBD2 is not possible without DNA. The CDR3 has 16 amino acids. The germline gives CDR1 MGHRA, CDR2 YSYEKL. The chain's CDR3 is CASSQETRRGTDTQYF.

The V call is TRBV30, the J call TRBJ2-1; TCRdb's assignment of TRBD1 cannot be checked, as there is no DNA. The germline CDR1 and CDR2 sequences are GTSNPN and SVGIG (reference sequence). CDR3 length equals 14 residues. CDR3 in amino acids: CAWKPGHSYNEQFF.

The chain is built from TRBV19 and TRBJ2-1; TCRdb proposes TRBD2, but this gene call is untestable without DNA. CDR1 is LNHDA, CDR2 SQIVND, per germline (reference sequence). CDR3 length: 12 amino acids. CDR3 in amino acids: CAILGSRDEQFF.

The chain couples TRBV12-3 or TRBV12-4 to TRBJ1-2; TCRdb lists TRBD1, though no DNA is available to test this call. CDR3 length: 18 amino acids. This chain's CDR3 is CASSLTPGQRGQYYGYTF.

V and J are TRBV19 and TRBJ2-5; with no DNA, the TCRdb D assignment of TRBD2 cannot be verified. The CDR3 has 13 residues. CDR1 and CDR2 from the germline V gene are LNHDA and SQIVND (reference sequence). The CDR3 loop is CASSMGLSETQYF.